What follows are 27 T cell receptor beta chains derived from one specimen sequenced in a study of T-cell reconstitution after alpha-beta-depleted transplantation in children. The authors prepared the TCRbeta library with unique molecular identifiers. TCRdb reprocessed the PCR reads via MiXCR and lists one record per CDR3 protein. The table lists about 160,000 distinct CDR3 sequences, roughly 11% of them singletons, with over 10% in the top ten. The sample was PBMCs, taken before TCRalphabeta/CD19-depleted stem cell transplant. The receptors come from a boy between 2 and 10 years old with acute myeloid leukemia, due to receive a stem cell transplant.

This clonotype was counted ten times or more. The chain has TRBV7-3 and TRBJ1-5; no firm D call. Germline lookup yields CDR1 SGHTA and CDR2 FQGTGA. V was cut by 2 bases and J by 0 bases, with 11 bases left in between. The CDR3 runs to 16 residues. CDR3 sequence (DNA): TGTGCCAGCAGCTTAGCGGAGCCTTATAGCAATCAGCCCCAGCATTTT. The encoded protein is CASSLAEPYSNQPQHF.

This clonotype was picked up many times. This rearrangement joins TRBV18 to TRBJ1-5; the D gene is possibly TRBD1 (5 bases). Trimming pared 3 bases from V and 4 bases from J, leaving 7 bases between. The CDR3 contains 13 residues. Per germline, CDR1 KGHSH and CDR2 LQKENI. The CDR3 DNA sequence: TGTGCCAGCTCACCTGACAGAAATCAGCCCCAGCATTTT. Translation: CASSPDRNQPQHF. The entire variable domain, with the rest obtained from reference TRBV18 and TRBJ1-5, is as follows: NAGVMQNPRHLVRRRGQEARLRCSPMKGHSHVYWYRQLPEEGLKFMVYLQKENIIDESGMPKERFSAEFPKEGPSILRIQQVVRGDSAAYFCASSPDRNQPQHFGDGTRLSIL.

This clonotype was observed many times. The J gene is TRBJ1-1, the V gene TRBV11-2; D might be TRBD1 (5 bases). In germline, CDR1 is SGHAT, CDR2 FQNNGV. This CDR3 spans 15 amino acids. Deletions cut 4 bases from V and 1 base from J, with 13 bases between. CDR3 amino acids: CASSSRVIGNTEAFF. DNA of the CDR3: TGTGCCAGCAGCTCCAGGGTTATCGGGAACACTGAAGCTTTCTTT.

Note on this clonotype: A read error may explain this, as a much larger clone is one base away. The V gene is TRBV7-2, the J gene TRBJ2-4; tentative D call: TRBD1 (5 bases). The V end lost 8 bases, the J end lost 4 bases, and 21 bases lay between the germline ends. Germline-derived CDR1 and CDR2 are SGHTA and FQGNSA. CDR3 size: 16 residues. CDR3 in DNA: TGTGCCAGCGGCGTCTTTCAGGGCCGGAATAAAAACATTCAGTACTTC. Translating it yields CASGVFQGRNKNIQYF.

This clonotype was seen repeatedly, ten times or more. The chain recombines TRBV18 with TRBJ2-7, with 9 bases matching TRBD1. The J segment lost 2 bases and the V segment lost 6 bases, leaving 8 bases of the junction unmatched. The CDR3 sequence is 15 residues long. Per the germline V gene, CDR1 is KGHSH and CDR2 is LQKENI. CDR3: CASSPGTGFTYEQYF. CDR3 nucleotides: TGTGCCAGCTCGCCGGGGACAGGGTTCACCTACGAGCAGTACTTC.

The table lists this clonotype with many counts. CDR3 protein: CASSLAPLAGGEQFF. CDR3 nucleotides: TGCGCCAGCAGCTTGGCCCCACTAGCGGGGGGCGAGCAGTTCTTC. The V call is TRBV5-1, the J call TRBJ2-1, with 12 bases that match TRBD2. In germline, CDR1 is SGHRS, CDR2 YFSETQ. CDR3 length: 15 amino acids. J was trimmed by 10 bases and V by 0 bases; bases with no gene match: 5. The full variable domain, in which reference TRBV5-1 and TRBJ2-1 provide the parts outside the CDR3, is KAGVTQTPRYLIKTRGQQVTLSCSPISGHRSVSWYQQTPGQGLQFLFEYFSETQRNKGNFPGRFSGRQFSNSRSEMNVSTLELGDSALYLCASSLAPLAGGEQFFGPGTRLTVL.

This clonotype was observed at least ten times. J is TRBJ1-5 and V is TRBV10-3, with 9 positions matching TRBD1. The germline gives CDR1 ENHRY, CDR2 SYGVKD. The CDR3 covers 15 residues. V dropped 6 bases and J dropped 4; count of bases not matched to a gene: 7. CDR3 nucleotide sequence: TGTGCCATCAGCGCGAACGGACAGGGGAATCAGCCCCAGCATTTT. As protein: CAISANGQGNQPQHF.

Comments on this clonotype: One base away lies a much larger clone, so this may be a sequencing read error. The V call is TRBV9, the J call TRBJ2-7, with a possible D match to TRBD2 (6 bases). The V end was cut by 3 bases, the J end by 4 bases, with 23 bases between. The CDR3 loop spans 17 amino acids. Germline V gene data show CDR1 as SGDLS and CDR2 as YYNGEE. In DNA, the CDR3 is TGTGCCAGCAGCGCCTCCGGGACTGTCGGGAGTCTTTACGAGCAGTACTTC. Amino acid sequence: CASSASGTVGSLYEQYF. Full variable domain (rest looked up from reference TRBV9 and TRBJ2-7): DSGVTQTPKHLITATGQRVTLRCSPRSGDLSVYWYQQSLDQGLQFLIQYYNGEERAKGNILERFSAQQFPDLHSELNLSSLELGDSALYFCASSASGTVGSLYEQYFGPGTRLTVT.

This clonotype was detected a few times. The chain combines TRBV7-7 with TRBJ2-7, with no clear D. The CDR3 contains 12 residues. Germline V gene sequence: CDR1 SSHAT, CDR2 FNYEAQ (reference sequence). The CDR3 reads CASSFSLWQQYV. The CDR3 DNA follows: TGTGCTAGCAGCTTCAGTTTATGGCAGCAGTACGTC.

Ten or more counts support this clonotype. The genes are TRBV29-1 and TRBJ2-1; 9 bases line up with TRBD2. This CDR3 has 14 residues. CDR1 and CDR2 (germline): SQVTM, ANQGSEA. V dropped 6 bases and J dropped 5; count of bases not matched to a gene: 8. The CDR3 loop is CSVGRAGGDNEQFF. DNA for the CDR3: TGCAGCGTCGGCAGGGCGGGAGGGGACAATGAGCAGTTCTTC.

This clonotype has at least ten counts. J is TRBJ2-1 and V is TRBV9; no firm D call. Trimming pared 0 bases from V and 4 bases from J, leaving 8 bases between. The CDR3 totals 14 residues. Germline V lookup: CDR1 SGDLS, CDR2 YYNGEE. Here the CDR3 reads CASSVGREYNEQFF. The CDR3 coding sequence is TGTGCCAGCAGCGTAGGGCGCGAATACAATGAGCAGTTCTTC. The variable domain in full, with the rest retrieved from reference TRBV9 and TRBJ2-1, is DSGVTQTPKHLITATGQRVTLRCSPRSGDLSVYWYQQSLDQGLQFLIQYYNGEERAKGNILERFSAQQFPDLHSELNLSSLELGDSALYFCASSVGREYNEQFFGPGTRLTVL.

This clonotype was recorded many times. The rearrangement uses TRBV20-1 and TRBJ2-1; unclear D gene. This CDR3 is 14 amino acids long. Germline loops: CDR1 DFQATT, CDR2 SNEGSKA (reference sequence). V gave up 7 bases and J gave up 0 bases, with 13 bases separating them. The CDR3 spells CSVKLLSSYNEQFF. The CDR3 coding sequence is TGCAGTGTCAAGCTCCTGAGCTCCTACAATGAGCAGTTCTTC.

This clonotype was seen at least ten times. The V gene is TRBV6-1, the J gene TRBJ2-1; D possibly matches TRBD1 or TRBD2 (7 bases each). Germline V gives CDR1 MNHNS, CDR2 SASEGT. This CDR3 has 14 amino acids. With 1 base removed from V and 8 bases from J, the gap between germline ends came to 12 bases. The DNA of the CDR3 is TGTGCCAGCAGTGAAGGGGGAGGGGGCGATGAGCAGTTCTTC. Encoded protein: CASSEGGGGDEQFF.

This clonotype was seen ten or more times. The chain combines TRBV15 with TRBJ1-2, with 9 bases matching TRBD1. The germline CDR1 and CDR2 sequences are LNHNV and YYDKDF (reference sequence). V trimming: 3 bases; J trimming: 8 bases; junction bases outside the gene matches: 19. This CDR3 comprises 18 residues. The CDR3 here is CATSSDLPHNRTGGGYTF. DNA of the CDR3: TGTGCCACCAGCAGCGACCTCCCCCACAACCGAACAGGGGGCGGCTACACCTTC.

V is TRBV19 and J is TRBJ1-2, with 11 bases aligning to TRBD1. Germline V gives CDR1 LNHDA, CDR2 SQIVND (reference sequence). J was trimmed by 0 bases and V by 7 bases; bases with no gene match: 7. This CDR3 spans 16 amino acids. The CDR3 region is CASNKGQGVSNYGYTF. The CDR3 region has the DNA TGTGCCAGTAACAAGGGACAGGGGGTGTCTAACTATGGCTACACCTTC.

This clonotype was counted many times. The chain is built from TRBV29-1 and TRBJ1-2; maybe TRBD1 (5 bases). The CDR3 totals 14 residues. With 3 bases removed from V and 3 bases from J, the gap between germline ends came to 14 bases. Germline V gene sequence: CDR1 SQVTM, CDR2 ANQGSEA. DNA of the CDR3: TGCAGCGTTGATTTAGGGGAGGAAGACTATGGCTACACCTTC. The encoded protein is CSVDLGEEDYGYTF.

This clonotype appeared many times. This chain uses TRBV10-3 with TRBJ2-1, with no clear D. The germline gives CDR1 ENHRY, CDR2 SYGVKD. V shed 6 bases and J shed 8 bases, with 14 bases lying between them. The CDR3 is 13 amino acids. The CDR3 bases are TGTGCCATCAGCGCCCGGAGAGAGGATGAGCAGTTCTTC. This codes for CAISARREDEQFF.

This clonotype was observed at least ten times. The chain carries TRBV2 and TRBJ2-7; D unclear. Germline values: CDR1 SNHLY, CDR2 FYNNEI. This CDR3 spans 11 amino acids. The V gene lost 7 bases and the J gene lost 3 bases, with 7 bases spanning the gap. The CDR3: CASTQFYEQYV. The CDR3 coding sequence is TGTGCCAGCACACAGTTCTACGAGCAGTACGTC.

This clonotype has just a few counts. The chain has TRBV12-3 or TRBV12-4 and TRBJ1-6, with 9 bases identical to TRBD1. This CDR3 is 15 amino acids long. After removal of 5 bases from V and 12 bases from J, the junction contained 11 bases not matched to a gene. The CDR3 nucleotides read TGTGCCAGCAGTGGGACAGGGTCCCCCCCAGAACCCCTCCACTTT. This encodes CASSGTGSPPEPLHF.

This clonotype was observed at least ten times. The chain employs TRBV7-2 and TRBJ1-1; unclear D gene. The CDR3 loop spans 14 amino acids. Trimming left V 5 bases short and J 1 base short, with 11 bases between. CDR1 is SGHTA, CDR2 FQGNSA, per germline. DNA of the CDR3: TGTGCCAGCAGCCGGGCCGCACCGAACACTGAAGCTTTCTTT. This translates into CASSRAAPNTEAFF.

This clonotype has ten or more counts. V gene TRBV20-1 combines with J gene TRBJ2-1; D uncertain. Germline CDR1 and CDR2: DFQATT and SNEGSKA (reference sequence). The germline V and J ends were trimmed by 6 bases and 2 bases, with 17 bases remaining between them. The CDR3 totals 15 residues. CDR3 nucleotide sequence: TGCAGTGCCCCCGGTGACCGGACGACCTACAATGAGCAGTTCTTC. Its translation: CSAPGDRTTYNEQFF.

This clonotype has a count of ten or more. The chain is built from TRBV12-3 or TRBV12-4 and TRBJ1-1; unclear D gene. There are 12 residues in the CDR3. V was shortened by 1 base and J by 5 bases, with 5 bases between the two germline ends. The CDR3 sequence is CASSLGWTEAFF. The CDR3 nucleotides are TGTGCCAGCAGTTTAGGGTGGACTGAAGCTTTCTTT.

This clonotype was found many times. Written as DNA, the CDR3 is TGTGCCAGCAGCTTACTAGTGGGAGTATCAGATACGCAGTATTTT. Amino acids: CASSLLVGVSDTQYF. The V gene is TRBV7-6, the J gene TRBJ2-3; D might be TRBD2 (5 bases). CDR1 is SGHVS, CDR2 FNYEAQ, per germline. V lost 2 bases, J lost 4 bases, and 13 bases lay in between. CDR3 length equals 15 residues.

At least ten counts were recorded for this clonotype. The V and J genes are TRBV5-5 and TRBJ2-1; D may be TRBD1 or TRBD2 (5 bases each). The CDR3 has 14 residues. Per germline, CDR1 SGHKS and CDR2 YYEKEE (reference sequence). V was cut by 5 bases and J by 7 bases, with 16 bases left in between. The CDR3 nucleotides are TGTGCCAGCAGTGGGACCACAAGAATGAATGAGCAGTTCTTC. Its translation is CASSGTTRMNEQFF.

This clonotype showed up many times. V gene TRBV20-1 combines with J gene TRBJ1-1, with no clear D. Between the trimmed V and J ends, which lost 0 bases and 5 bases, there was a span of 10 bases. Germline lookup yields CDR1 DFQATT and CDR2 SNEGSKA (reference sequence). The CDR3 contains 13 residues. The CDR3 DNA follows: TGCAGTGCTAGAGATCTCACAAAAACTGAAGCTTTCTTT. Translation gives CSARDLTKTEAFF.

This clonotype was seen repeatedly, ten times or more. CDR3 sequence: CASQGAAYNEQFF. CDR3 DNA sequence: TGTGCCAGCCAGGGGGCGGCCTACAATGAGCAGTTCTTC. J is TRBJ2-1 and V is TRBV6-5; 8 bases fit TRBD1. Germline CDR1 is MNHEY and CDR2 is SVGAGI. V was pared by 8 bases and J by 2 bases, with 2 bases of the junction left unmatched. This CDR3 is 13 amino acids long.

CDR3 sequence: CASSTSRGFANYGYTF. The CDR3 DNA reads as TGTGCCAGTAGTACATCGAGGGGCTTTGCGAACTATGGCTACACCTTC. The chain couples TRBV19 to TRBJ1-2; tentative D call: TRBD1 (5 bases). CDR1 is LNHDA, CDR2 SQIVND, per germline (reference sequence). The V end was cut by 4 bases, the J end by 2 bases, with 17 bases between. The CDR3 length is 16 residues. The full variable domain, its missing parts supplied by reference TRBV19 and TRBJ1-2, is DGGITQSPKYLFRKEGQNVTLSCEQNLNHDAMYWYRQDPGQGLRLIYYSQIVNDFQKGDIAEGYSVSREKKESFPLTVTSAQKNPTAFYLCASSTSRGFANYGYTFGSGTRLTVV.